The 13 T cell receptor beta chains presented below share a single source sample, sequenced in a study of tissue T cells after allogeneic stem cell transplantation (dated 2022 in TCRdb). The library was prepared using the immunoSEQ multiplex PCR assay. TCRdb re-hosts the immuneACCESS table, in-frame sequences only. Its copies lack some clones; in the studies checked, an unresolved V gene accounts for under half of them, and the cause for the rest is not known. The sample table contains some 3,000 clones; only one count was recorded for 40% to 55% of them. Jointly, the top ten make up around 15% of the sample. The time point label on this specimen signifies: mouse harvest day 14 after allogeneic transplant. Mouse grafts consisting of 10^7 T-cell-depleted bone marrow cells combined with 10^6 splenic CD5+ T cells were administered by tail vein injection. The sequencing sample was made of gut tissue. All receptors come from a female BALB/c mouse given C57BL/6 T cells with graft-versus-host disease after an allogeneic hematopoietic cell transplant.

Worth noting for this clone: Gene names and germline match the mouse. The CDR3 DNA, read in part, is TGTGCCAGCTCTCTCGGGGTTTCCAACGAAAGATTATTT. It codes for CASSLGVSNERLF. The whole CDR3 sequence is CASSLGVSNERLFF. The chain is built from TRBV12-2 and TRBJ1-4; D ambiguous. The CDR3 extends 1 residue past the end of the read, so its final part is completed from the germline J gene. V lost 0 bases and J lost 0, with 4 bases in between. Germline V gene lookup returns CDR1 SGHLS and CDR2 HYDKME. The length of the CDR3 is 14 residues.

Remarks on this clone: The genes are named according to mouse. From the germline J gene comes the end of the CDR3, since the read stops 1 residue before it. V usage is TRBV26 and J usage is TRBJ2-3, with D unresolved. V dropped 1 base and J dropped 0 bases, with 8 bases sitting between them. The CDR3 spans 15 residues. The germline V gene has CDR1 KGHPV and CDR2 FQNQEV (reference sequence). CDR3 loop: CASSLLASSAETLYF. Incomplete CDR3 DNA: TGTGCCAGCAGTCTGTTGGCATCTAGTGCAGAAACGCTGTAT.

A word on this clone: Mouse gene names apply. The missing CDR3 end, 1 residue past where the read stops, is filled in from the germline J gene. The chain uses TRBV31 and TRBJ1-3, with unresolved D. Trimming took off 0 bases at V and 0 bases at J, with 9 bases between the two ends. The CDR3 runs to 15 residues. CDR1 is GKSSPN, CDR2 SITVG, per germline. The CDR3 bases that were read are TGTGCCTGGAGTCTAGGCAGGACTTCTGGAAATACGCTCTAT. Translating gives CAWSLGRTSGNTLY. The full CDR3 reads CAWSLGRTSGNTLYF.

Concerning this clone itself: Gene names follow the mouse nomenclature. The read is 1 residue too short to cover the CDR3 end, so that end is filled in from the germline J gene. The chain links TRBV26 to TRBJ1-1, with TRBD1 matching 9 bases. Losses at the gene ends were 4 bases for V and 1 base for J; bases not matched to a gene: 1. The CDR3 extends over 14 amino acids. The germline CDR1 and CDR2 sequences are KGHPV and FQNQEV (reference sequence). CDR3 region: CASSRDRENTEVFF. CDR3 bases read: TGTGCCAGCAGTCGGGACAGGGAAAACACAGAAGTCTTC.

On this clone itself: These gene names are mouse names. The CDR3 extends 1 residue past the end of the read, so its final part is completed from the germline J gene. J is TRBJ1-1 and V is TRBV12-1, with TRBD1 as a possible D gene (5 bases). Trimming left V 1 base short and J 1 base short, with 6 bases between. Germline CDR1 SGHSN, CDR2 HYEKVE. The CDR3 has 13 amino acids. The CDR3 reads CASSLTGNTEVFF. Partial CDR3 DNA: TGTGCCAGCTCTCTTACAGGGAACACAGAAGTCTTC.

For this clone: Gene names are the mouse ones. With the read ending 1 residue before the CDR3 end, the germline J gene is used to fill in that end. The rearrangement uses TRBV1 and TRBJ2-2, with 8 positions matching TRBD2. The CDR3 has 15 residues. CDR1 and CDR2 from the germline V gene are NSQYPW and LRSPGD (reference sequence). V lost 3 bases, J lost 4 bases, and 4 bases stayed unmatched. The CDR3 region is CTCSAGGGATGQLYF. The covered CDR3 bases are TGCACCTGCAGTGCTGGGGGGGGCGCCACCGGGCAGCTCTAC.

Worth noting for this clone: These gene names are mouse names. The read ends 1 residue early relative to the CDR3; the germline J gene fills the gap. The J gene is TRBJ1-6, the V gene TRBV13-3, with a possible D match to TRBD1 (6 bases). TRBJ1-6 is an ORF, with its function uncertain. Germline V lookup: CDR1 NNHDY, CDR2 SYVADS. This CDR3 has 13 residues. Trimming removed 3 bases from V and 9 bases from J, with 10 bases in between. The part of the CDR3 DNA that was read is TGTGCCAGCAGTGGGACAGATATTTCGCCCCTCTAC. Translation: CASSGTDISPLY. The CDR3 in its entirety is CASSGTDISPLYF.

This clone occurred a few times. Gene names denote mouse genes. Read data end 1 residue before the CDR3 end; the end is taken from the germline J gene. The chain couples TRBV17 to TRBJ2-7; possible D gene TRBD2, 6 bases. V was cut by 1 base and J by 0 bases, with 10 bases left in between. Germline V lookup: CDR1 MNHDT, CDR2 YYDKIL. The CDR3 spans 15 residues. Incomplete CDR3 DNA: TGTGCTAGCAGTAGAGGGCTGGGGAGCTCCTATGAACAGTAC. Protein: CASSRGLGSSYEQY. The entire CDR3 protein reads CASSRGLGSSYEQYF.

Worth noting for this clone: Genes here carry mouse names. The read terminates 1 residue ahead of where the CDR3 ends, so the germline J gene completes it. This chain uses TRBV17 with TRBJ2-5, with 9 bases identical to TRBD2. Germline V CDR1 and CDR2: MNHDT, YYDKIL. V gave up 2 bases and J gave up 1 base; unmatched junction bases: 4. The CDR3 runs 16 residues. Partial CDR3 DNA: TGTGCTAGCAGTAGACCTCCTGGGGGGGACCAAGACACCCAGTAC. It yields the protein CASSRPPGGDQDTQY. The full CDR3 is CASSRPPGGDQDTQYF.

A remark on this clone: All gene names here are mouse names. The missing CDR3 end, 1 residue past where the read stops, is filled in from the germline J gene. This chain uses TRBV26 with TRBJ2-5; TRBD2 matches 9 bases. Germline values: CDR1 KGHPV, CDR2 FQNQEV (reference sequence). V trimming: 0 bases; J trimming: 6 bases; junction bases outside the gene matches: 1. This CDR3 comprises 14 residues. Partial CDR3 DNA: TGTGCCAGCAGTCTGTCTGGGGGGGCGGACACCCAGTAC. It is translated as CASSLSGGADTQY. The whole CDR3 protein reads CASSLSGGADTQYF.

For this clone: All gene names here are mouse names. The CDR3 extends 1 residue past the end of the read, so its final part is completed from the germline J gene. The chain links TRBV5 to TRBJ1-1; D is undetermined. The germline V gene encodes CDR1 LGHNA and CDR2 YNLKQL (reference sequence). The CDR3 is 13 amino acids. Trimming took off 0 bases at V and 1 base at J, with 3 bases between the two ends. CDR3 DNA (partial): TGTGCCAGCAGCCAAGACTGGAACACAGAAGTCTTC. It is translated as CASSQDWNTEVF. The CDR3 reads in full as CASSQDWNTEVFF.

To note about this clone: The genes and germline here are from mouse. The read ends 1 residue shy of where the CDR3 ends; the end is completed using the germline J gene. The rearrangement joins TRBV26 to TRBJ1-1; 10 bases map to TRBD1. This CDR3 has 13 residues. The ends lost 6 bases at V and 3 bases at J; junction bases unmatched: 1. Germline values: CDR1 KGHPV, CDR2 FQNQEV (reference sequence). CDR3 protein: CASRGQGYTEVFF. The CDR3 bases that were read are TGTGCCAGCAGGGGACAGGGGTACACAGAAGTCTTC.

As to this clone: Each gene name is a mouse one. The sequence runs out 1 residue before the end of the CDR3; the remainder is reconstructed from the germline J gene. The identical CDR3 is also encoded by other nucleotide sequences in the sample. The rearrangement joins TRBV26 to TRBJ1-1; a weak D match, TRBD1 (5 bases). V lost 3 bases and J 5 bases, leaving 7 bases between the germline ends. The germline V gene encodes CDR1 KGHPV and CDR2 FQNQEV (reference sequence). CDR3 length: 12 residues. CDR3 DNA (partial): TGTGCCAGCAGTCTTGGACAAACAGAAGTCTTC. As protein: CASSLGQTEVF. The whole CDR3 protein reads CASSLGQTEVFF. The full variable domain, rest sourced from reference TRBV26 and TRBJ1-1, is NSKVIQTPRYLVKGQGQKAKMRCIPEKGHPVVFWYQQNKNNEFKFLINFQNQEVLQQIDMTEKRFSAECPSNSPCSLEIQSSEAGDSALYLCASSLGQTEVFFGKGTRLTVV.